This T cell receptor (beta chain) was observed in a study of human T cells and chemical hapten exposure. In the study overall: Patch tests put 0.01% DPC on the upper back, read at 6 days. General study points: Among TCRs, those above 1 in 1000 frequency were unaffected by DPC sensitization.

Regarding time point: patch test 2, 6 weeks after DPC sensitization. Noted treatment: therapeutic diphenylcyclopropenone sensitization with weekly scalp DPC. The template was total RNA from unfractionated whole blood. CDR1 SGHNT and CDR2 YYREEE come from the germline V gene (reference sequence). V lost 5 bases, J lost 6 bases, and 22 bases lay in between. The CDR3 covers 16 residues. Turning to this clonotype: Its specificity is unknown.

Individual cDNA molecules each carried unique molecular identifiers attached by the library. TCRdb re-called the RACE reads through MiXCR, storing one row per CDR3 protein. The sample lists about 350,000 distinct CDR3 sequences, roughly 6% occurring once. Material: whole blood, obtained in connection with sensitization to the hapten diphenylcyclopropenone (DPC). The clonotype originates from a woman between 18 and 29 years old with alopecia areata. Some clones in this sample may be carry-over from other donors' samples. The chain employs TRBV5-4 and TRBJ2-3; tentative D call: TRBD2 (7 bases). As DNA, the CDR3 is TGTGCCAGCAGAAGGGGGGGGGCGCGTTTGGAGGATACGCAGTATTTT. Its translation: CASRRGGARLEDTQYF.